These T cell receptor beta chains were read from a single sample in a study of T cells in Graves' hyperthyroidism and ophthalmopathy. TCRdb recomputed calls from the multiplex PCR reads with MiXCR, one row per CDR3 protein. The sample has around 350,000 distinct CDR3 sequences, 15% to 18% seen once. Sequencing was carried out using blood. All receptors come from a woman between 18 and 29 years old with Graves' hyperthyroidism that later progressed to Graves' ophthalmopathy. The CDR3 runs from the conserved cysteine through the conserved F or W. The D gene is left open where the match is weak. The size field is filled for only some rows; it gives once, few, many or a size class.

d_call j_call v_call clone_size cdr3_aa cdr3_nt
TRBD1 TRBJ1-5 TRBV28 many CASRTRQGLSNQPQHF TGTGCCAGCAGAACCCGACAGGGGCTTAGCAATCAGCCCCAGCATTTT
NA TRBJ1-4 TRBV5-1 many CASSLEGTLGEKLFF TGCGCCAGCAGCTTGGAAGGGACATTAGGCGAAAAACTGTTTTTT
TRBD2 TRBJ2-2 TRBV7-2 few CASSLLLAGGPGELFF TGTGCCAGCAGCTTATTACTAGCGGGAGGGCCAGGGGAGCTGTTTTTT
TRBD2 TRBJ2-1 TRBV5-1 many CASSPRTSVANEQFF TGCGCCAGCAGCCCCAGGACTAGCGTAGCTAATGAGCAGTTCTTC
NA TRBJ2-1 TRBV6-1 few CASKRSEQFF TGTGCCAGCAAAAGGAGTGAGCAGTTCTTC
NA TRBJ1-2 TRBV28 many CASSLGGRNGYTF TGTGCCAGCAGTTTGGGAGGTCGGAATGGCTACACCTTC
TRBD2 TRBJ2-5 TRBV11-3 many CASSPGLASTQETQYF TGTGCCAGCAGCCCGGGACTAGCGAGCACCCAAGAGACCCAGTACTTC
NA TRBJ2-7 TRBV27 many CASSSFYRASSYEQYF TGTGCCAGCAGTTCCTTTTACAGGGCAAGCTCCTACGAGCAGTACTTC
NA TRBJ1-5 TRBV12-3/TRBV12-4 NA CASSPSVNQPQHF TGTGCCAGCAGCCCCTCCGTGAATCAGCCCCAGCATTTT
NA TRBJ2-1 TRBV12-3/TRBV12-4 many CASSLEGGFQPLYNEQFF TGTGCCAGCAGTTTAGAAGGGGGTTTTCAGCCCCTTTACAATGAGCAGTTCTTC
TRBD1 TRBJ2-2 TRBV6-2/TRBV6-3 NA CASRLTGGSNTGELFF TGTGCCAGCAGACTGACAGGGGGTTCGAACACCGGGGAGCTGTTTTTT
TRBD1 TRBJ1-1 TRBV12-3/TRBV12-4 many CASSLSQGTTEAFF TGTGCCAGCAGTTTATCACAGGGGACCACTGAAGCTTTCTTT
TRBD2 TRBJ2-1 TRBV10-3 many CAISDRLAGEGTEQFF TGTGCCATCAGTGATCGCCTAGCGGGAGAAGGCACTGAGCAGTTCTTC
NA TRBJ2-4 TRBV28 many CASSNRQEGKNIQYF TGTGCCAGCAGCAATAGACAGGAGGGGAAAAACATTCAGTACTTC
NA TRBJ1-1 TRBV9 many CASSAETGQNTEAFF TGTGCCAGCAGCGCCGAGACAGGTCAGAACACTGAAGCTTTCTTT
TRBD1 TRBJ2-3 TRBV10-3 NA CAISEAGQGSDTQYF TGTGCCATCAGTGAGGCAGGACAGGGTTCAGATACGCAGTATTTT
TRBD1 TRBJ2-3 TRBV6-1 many CASSVRTGRTDTQYF TGTGCCAGCAGTGTTCGGACAGGGAGGACAGATACGCAGTATTTT
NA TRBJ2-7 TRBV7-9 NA CASSLASWGIYEQYF TGTGCCAGCAGCTTAGCGTCCTGGGGGATCTACGAGCAGTACTTC
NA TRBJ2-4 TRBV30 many CAWSQGWRNIQYF TGTGCCTGGAGTCAGGGTTGGAGAAACATTCAGTACTTC
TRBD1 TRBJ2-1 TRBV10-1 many CASSEGDRAYNEQFF TGCGCCAGCAGTGAGGGAGACAGGGCCTACAATGAGCAGTTCTTC
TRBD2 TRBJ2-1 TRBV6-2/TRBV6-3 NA CASSPWAGGRNEQFF TGTGCCAGCAGTCCCTGGGCGGGAGGGCGCAATGAGCAGTTCTTC
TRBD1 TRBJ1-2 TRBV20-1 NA CSASNRQGVRNYGYTF TGCAGTGCTAGTAATCGACAGGGCGTGAGAAACTATGGCTACACCTTC
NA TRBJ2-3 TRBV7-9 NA CASSLETSTQYF TGTGCCAGCAGCTTAGAAACTAGTACGCAGTATTTT
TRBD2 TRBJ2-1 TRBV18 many CASSSSGTKGHNEQFF TGTGCCAGCTCCTCCTCCGGGACTAAGGGTCACAATGAGCAGTTCTTC
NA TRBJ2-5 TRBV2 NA CASIARGKETQYF TGTGCCAGCATCGCGAGGGGGAAAGAGACCCAGTACTTC
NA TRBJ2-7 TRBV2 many CASKGSTGGDYEQYF TGTGCCAGCAAAGGGTCGACAGGAGGGGATTACGAGCAGTACTTC
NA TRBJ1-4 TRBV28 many CASSPGGFEKLFF TGTGCCAGCAGCCCGGGGGGCTTTGAAAAACTGTTTTTT
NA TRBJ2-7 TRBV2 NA CASTITSNEQYF TGTGCCAGCACCATCACTAGTAACGAGCAGTACTTC
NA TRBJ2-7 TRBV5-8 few CASSPLGPNYEQYF TGTGCCAGCAGCCCTCTGGGTCCCAACTACGAGCAGTACTTC
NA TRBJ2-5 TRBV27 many CASPKETQYF TGTGCCAGTCCCAAAGAGACCCAGTACTTC
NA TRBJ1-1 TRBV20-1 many CSAKPDLNTEAFF TGCAGTGCCAAACCGGATCTGAACACTGAAGCTTTCTTT
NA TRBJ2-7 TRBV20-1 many CSARTGPPHPNSYEQYF TGCAGTGCTAGAACGGGACCTCCACATCCCAACTCTTACGAGCAGTACTTC
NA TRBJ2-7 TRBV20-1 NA CSAMTQSSYEQYF TGCAGTGCGATGACTCAGAGCTCCTACGAGCAGTACTTC
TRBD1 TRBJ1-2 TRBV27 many CASGLGTGNGYTF TGTGCCAGCGGACTCGGGACAGGGAATGGCTACACCTTC
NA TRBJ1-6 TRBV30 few CAWRSHPGRALGSPLHF TGTGCCTGGAGGTCACACCCGGGCAGGGCCCTGGGTTCACCCCTCCACTTT
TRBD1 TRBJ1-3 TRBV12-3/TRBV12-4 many CASSLGTGAGNTIYF TGTGCCAGCAGTTTGGGAACAGGGGCTGGAAACACCATATATTTT
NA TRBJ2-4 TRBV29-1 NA CSVHAGAKNIQYF TGCAGCGTCCACGCGGGGGCCAAAAACATTCAGTACTTC
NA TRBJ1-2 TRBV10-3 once CAITSGLHGYTF TGTGCCATCACCTCAGGGTTACATGGCTACACCTTC
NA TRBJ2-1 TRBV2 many CASSELRGSYNEQFF TGTGCCAGCAGTGAACTCAGGGGCTCCTACAATGAGCAGTTCTTC
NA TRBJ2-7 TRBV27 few CASAGQGRSYGEQYF TGTGCCAGTGCGGGGCAGGGACGGTCTTACGGGGAGCAGTACTTC
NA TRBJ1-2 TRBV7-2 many CASSLAYDPNYGYTF TGTGCCAGCAGCTTAGCCTACGACCCTAACTATGGCTACACCTTC
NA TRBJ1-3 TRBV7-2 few CASSLTRPFSGNTIYF TGTGCCAGCAGTCTAACTCGGCCGTTCTCTGGAAACACCATATATTTT
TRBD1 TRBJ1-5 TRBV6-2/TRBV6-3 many CASNQDRASWQPQHF TGTGCCAGCAACCAGGACAGGGCATCGTGGCAGCCCCAGCATTTT
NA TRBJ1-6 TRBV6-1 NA CASSEQTQYNSPLHF TGTGCCAGCAGTGAGCAGACCCAGTATAATTCACCCCTCCACTTT
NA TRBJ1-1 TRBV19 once CASRDSPNTEAFF TGTGCCAGTAGGGACAGTCCGAACACTGAAGCTTTCTTT
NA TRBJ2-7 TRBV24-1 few CATSVVPGEYDEQYF TGTGCCACCAGTGTGGTTCCAGGGGAATACGACGAGCAGTACTTC
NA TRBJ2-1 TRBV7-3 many CASSLKAGQLNNEQFF TGTGCCAGCAGCTTAAAGGCAGGGCAGCTCAACAATGAGCAGTTCTTC
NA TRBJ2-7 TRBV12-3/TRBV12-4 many CASSLGLPRLDEQYF TGTGCCAGCAGTCTTGGACTACCGCGCCTGGACGAGCAGTACTTC
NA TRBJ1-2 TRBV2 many CASRQGQNSVYGYTF TGTGCCAGCAGGCAGGGGCAAAATAGCGTGTATGGCTACACCTTC
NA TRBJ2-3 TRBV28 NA CASSPPVAGPFGADTQYF TGTGCCAGCAGTCCACCAGTTGCGGGGCCTTTTGGGGCAGATACGCAGTATTTT
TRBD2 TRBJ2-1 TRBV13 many CASSLKLAGEGEQFF TGTGCCAGCAGCTTAAAACTAGCGGGAGAAGGTGAGCAGTTCTTC
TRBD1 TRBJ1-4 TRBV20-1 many CSARDVRQGTNEKLFF TGCAGTGCTAGAGATGTGAGACAGGGCACTAATGAAAAACTGTTTTTT
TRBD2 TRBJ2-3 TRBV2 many CASSPLSGTNTDTQYF TGTGCCAGCAGTCCCCTCAGCGGGACCAACACAGATACGCAGTATTTT
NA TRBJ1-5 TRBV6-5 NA CASSYSQRGRFNQPQHF TGTGCCAGCAGTTACTCCCAGAGAGGACGCTTCAATCAGCCCCAGCATTTT
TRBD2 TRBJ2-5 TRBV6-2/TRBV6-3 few CASKGGRKETQYF TGTGCCAGCAAGGGAGGGAGAAAAGAGACCCAGTACTTC
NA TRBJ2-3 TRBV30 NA CAWSSWNKGGDTQYF TGTGCCTGGAGTAGTTGGAACAAAGGGGGGGATACGCAGTATTTT
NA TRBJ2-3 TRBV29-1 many CSVEDLFSVTDTQYF TGCAGCGTTGAAGATTTATTTTCTGTCACAGATACGCAGTATTTT